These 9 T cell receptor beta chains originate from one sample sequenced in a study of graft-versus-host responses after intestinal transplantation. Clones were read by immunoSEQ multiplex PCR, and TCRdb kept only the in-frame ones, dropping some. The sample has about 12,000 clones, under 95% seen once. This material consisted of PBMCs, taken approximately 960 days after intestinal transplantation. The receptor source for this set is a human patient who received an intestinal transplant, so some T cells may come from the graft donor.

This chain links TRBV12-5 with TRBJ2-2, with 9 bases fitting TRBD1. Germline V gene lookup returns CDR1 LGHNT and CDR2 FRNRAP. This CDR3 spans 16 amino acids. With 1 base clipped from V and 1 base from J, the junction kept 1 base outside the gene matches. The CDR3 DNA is TGTGCTAGTGGTTTGGCGGACAGGGGGAACACCGGGGAGCTGTTTTTT. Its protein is CASGLADRGNTGELFF. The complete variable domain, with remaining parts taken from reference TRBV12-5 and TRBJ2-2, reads DARVTQTPRHKVTEMGQEVTMRCQPILGHNTVFWYRQTMMQGLELLAYFRNRAPLDDSGMPKDRFSAEMPDATLATLKIQPSEPRDSAVYFCASGLADRGNTGELFFGEGSRLTVL.

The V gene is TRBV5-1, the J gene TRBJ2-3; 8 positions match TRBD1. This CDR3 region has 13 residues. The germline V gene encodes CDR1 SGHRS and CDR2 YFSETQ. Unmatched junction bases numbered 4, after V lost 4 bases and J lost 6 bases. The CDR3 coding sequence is TGCGCCAGCAGCACTCAGGGGGCGGATACGCAGTATTTT. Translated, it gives CASSTQGADTQYF.

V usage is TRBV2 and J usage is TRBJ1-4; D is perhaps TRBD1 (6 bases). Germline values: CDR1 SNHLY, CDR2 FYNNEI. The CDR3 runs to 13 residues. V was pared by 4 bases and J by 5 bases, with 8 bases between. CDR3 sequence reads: CASSGRGNEKLFF. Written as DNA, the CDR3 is TGTGCCAGCAGTGGGAGGGGGAATGAAAAACTGTTTTTT.

The CDR3 reads CASSLVPYEQYF. The CDR3 DNA follows: TGTGCCAGCAGCTTAGTCCCATACGAGCAGTACTTC. This chain connects TRBV11-2 to TRBJ2-7; no definite D call. CDR3 length equals 12 residues. Germline V gives CDR1 SGHAT, CDR2 FQNNGV. V dropped 1 base and J dropped 4 bases, with 5 bases sitting between them.

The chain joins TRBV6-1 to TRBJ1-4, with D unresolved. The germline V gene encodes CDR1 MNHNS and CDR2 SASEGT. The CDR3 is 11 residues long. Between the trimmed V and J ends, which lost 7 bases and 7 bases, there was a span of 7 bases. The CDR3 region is CASNRREKLFF. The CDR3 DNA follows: TGTGCCAGCAACCGTCGTGAAAAACTGTTTTTT.

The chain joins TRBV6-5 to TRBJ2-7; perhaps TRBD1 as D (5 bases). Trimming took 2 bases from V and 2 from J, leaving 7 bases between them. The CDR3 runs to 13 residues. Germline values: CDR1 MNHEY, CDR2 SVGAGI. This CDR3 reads CASSYPGTYEQYF. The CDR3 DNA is TGTGCCAGCAGTTACCCAGGGACCTACGAGCAGTACTTC.

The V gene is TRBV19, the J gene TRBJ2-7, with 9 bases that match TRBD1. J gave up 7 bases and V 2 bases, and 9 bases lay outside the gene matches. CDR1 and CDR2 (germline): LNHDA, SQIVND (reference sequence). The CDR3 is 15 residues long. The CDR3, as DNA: TGTGCCAGTAGTATATTCGGGACAGGGTCCGGTGAGCAGTACTTC. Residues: CASSIFGTGSGEQYF.

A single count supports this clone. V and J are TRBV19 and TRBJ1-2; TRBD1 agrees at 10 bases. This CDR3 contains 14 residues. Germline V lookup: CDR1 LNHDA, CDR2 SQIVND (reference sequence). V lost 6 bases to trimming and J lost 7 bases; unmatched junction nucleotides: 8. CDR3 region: CASSRDRGFGGYTF. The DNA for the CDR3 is TGTGCCAGTAGCCGGGACAGGGGTTTTGGTGGCTACACCTTC.

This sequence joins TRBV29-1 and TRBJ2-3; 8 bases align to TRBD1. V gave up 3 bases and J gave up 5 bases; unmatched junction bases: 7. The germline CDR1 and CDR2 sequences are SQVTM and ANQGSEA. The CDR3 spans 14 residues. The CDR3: CSVEGAGGQDTQYF. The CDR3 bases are TGCAGCGTTGAGGGGGCAGGGGGCCAAGATACGCAGTATTTT.